This TCR beta chain derives from a study of T cell responses to AZD1222 COVID-19 vaccine. Findings and caveats of the study: Just a handful of people given AZD1222 tested seropositive at baseline.

The length of the CDR3 is 14 residues. From germline, CDR1 is LNHNV and CDR2 YYDKDF (reference sequence). The V end lost 0 bases, the J end lost 4 bases, and 4 bases lay between the germline ends. TCRdb's copy holds only in-frame clones and misses some; the assay was immunoSEQ multiplex PCR. The table shows over 55,000 clones, with around four fifths occurring only once. Worth noting for this clone: The antigen is not known.

The receptor's source is an adult who received the AZD1222 COVID-19 vaccine. This chain uses TRBV15 with TRBJ1-6, with unresolved D. The material sequenced was peripheral blood, taken 28 days after the second AZD1222 dose. The CDR3 DNA is TGTGCCACCAGCAGAGAGCCGTATAATTCACCCCTCCACTTT. Its translation is CATSREPYNSPLHF.